This T cell receptor (beta chain) comes out of a study of identical twins. This clonotype was seen ten or more times. One end of the junction fails to match germline, which may point to a read error. After template switching added a universal primer site, the resulting cDNA carried unique molecular identifiers. A single record per CDR3 protein comes from TCRdb applying MiXCR to the 5' RACE reads. The sample yields 450,000 or so distinct CDR3 sequences, 24% seen once. This CDR3 is built from 12 residues. Germline CDR1 SNHLY, CDR2 FYNNEI. These data were also filed under a second study, of T cells expressing NK-cell markers. That source notes: One of eight sequenced donors was HCMV-seronegative; the other seven were seropositive. Dominant NKG2C+ clonotypes made up roughly 1.0-7.0% of CD8+ T cells in roughly 6 donors.

What was sequenced was CD4+ T cells sorted from blood. The rearrangement uses TRBV2 and TRBJ2-7; 8 bases are shared with TRBD1. The origin of this receptor is a woman aged 18-29 years in good health. DNA for the CDR3: TGCGCCAGCAGTGGACAGGGCTACGAGCAGTACTTC. It yields the protein CASSGQGYEQYF.